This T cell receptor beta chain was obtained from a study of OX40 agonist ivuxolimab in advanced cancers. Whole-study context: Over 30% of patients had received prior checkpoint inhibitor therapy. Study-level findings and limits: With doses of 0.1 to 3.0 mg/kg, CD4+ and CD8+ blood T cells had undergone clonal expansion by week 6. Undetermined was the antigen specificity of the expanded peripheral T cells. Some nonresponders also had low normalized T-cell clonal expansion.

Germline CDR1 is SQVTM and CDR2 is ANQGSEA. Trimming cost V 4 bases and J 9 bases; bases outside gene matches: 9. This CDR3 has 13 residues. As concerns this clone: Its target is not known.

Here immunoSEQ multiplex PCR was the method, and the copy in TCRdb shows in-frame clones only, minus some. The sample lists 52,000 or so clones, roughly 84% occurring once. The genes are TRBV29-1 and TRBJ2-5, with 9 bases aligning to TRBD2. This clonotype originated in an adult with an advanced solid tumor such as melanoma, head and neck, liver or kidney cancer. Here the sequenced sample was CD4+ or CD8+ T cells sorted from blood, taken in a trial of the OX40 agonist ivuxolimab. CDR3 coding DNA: TGCAGCGTTGGAGCGGGAGGCCGGGAGGCCCAGTACTTC. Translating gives CSVGAGGREAQYF.